The clone carrying this T cell receptor (beta chain) occurred a few times. Its specificity is unknown. A much larger clone differs from this one at a single base, so this may be a read error. This entry is derived from a study of regulatory T cells in long-lasting Graves disease. Arm-PCR of CDR3 regions with iRepertoire HTBI primers generated TCR beta libraries. TCRdb independently ran MiXCR on the multiplex PCR reads; one entry per CDR3 protein. The sample lists 350,000 to 500,000 distinct CDR3 sequences; 14% were seen once. Study observations and caveats: Persistent patients shared more public clonotypes (2,741) than newly diagnosed patients (around 1,000).

Indicated time point: newly diagnosed GD, antithyroid drugs for less than 3 months. From RNA extracted from PBMCs, the TCR library was made. V shed 3 bases and J shed 3 bases, with 3 bases lying between them. Germline CDR1 and CDR2: ENHRY and SYGVKD. The CDR3 length is 12 residues. The sample was also linked to a second study, of T cells in Graves' hyperthyroidism and ophthalmopathy.

The receptor was isolated from a woman aged 45-59 years with Graves disease. The rearrangement uses TRBV10-3 and TRBJ1-5, with D unclear. The sample in question was peripheral blood mononuclear cells (PBMCs), obtained at new diagnosis, from a patient treated with antithyroid drugs. The CDR3 loop is CAISDNNQPQHF. The DNA of the CDR3 is TGTGCCATCAGTGATAACAATCAGCCCCAGCATTTT.